This is a list of T cell receptor beta chains from one sample in a study of blood T cell repertoires in COVID-19. The repertoire was sequenced with immunoSEQ multiplex PCR; TCRdb's copy has only in-frame clones and lacks some. The sample lists over 110,000 clones, more than 70% occurring once. Sequencing was carried out using PBMCs or T cells enriched from blood (not recorded which). These TCRs come from a man between 35 and 55 years old with acute COVID-19. The CDR3 runs from the conserved cysteine through the conserved F or W. The D gene is left open where the match is weak. Clone size appears in some rows only: once, few, many, or a class for an expanded clone.

cdr3_aa cdr3_nt cdr3_length j_call v_call clone_size d_call
CSASRQGAQPQHF TGCAGTGCTAGTAGGCAGGGGGCACAGCCCCAGCATTTT 13 TRBJ1-5 TRBV20-1 - TRBD1
CASSSTSYNEKLFF TGTGCCAGCAGCTCAACGAGTTATAATGAAAAACTGTTTTTT 14 TRBJ1-4 TRBV9 - -
CASSLSGVDNEQFF TGTGCCAGCAGCTTGTCAGGGGTCGACAATGAGCAGTTCTTC 14 TRBJ2-1 TRBV11-2 few -
CASRGDRGSGTEAFF TGTGCCAGCAGAGGGGACCGGGGTAGCGGCACTGAAGCTTTCTTT 15 TRBJ1-1 TRBV6-5 - -
CASSIAREGQETQYF TGTGCCAGTAGTATAGCCCGGGAGGGTCAAGAGACCCAGTACTTC 15 TRBJ2-5 TRBV19 - TRBD2
CASSPDRTATDTQYF TGTGCCAGTAGTCCTGACAGGACGGCCACAGATACGCAGTATTTT 15 TRBJ2-3 TRBV19 - -
CASSLARPPLTYEQYF TGTGCCAGCAGCTTAGCCAGGCCTCCCTTAACCTACGAGCAGTACTTC 16 TRBJ2-7 TRBV7-6 - -
CASSTNRGIGTEAFF TGTGCCAGCAGCACAAACAGGGGGATAGGGACTGAAGCTTTCTTT 15 TRBJ1-1 TRBV28 - TRBD1
CASSFTPRDSHEQYF TGTGCCAGCAGCTTCACCCCGCGGGACTCCCACGAGCAGTACTTC 15 TRBJ2-7 TRBV13 - -
CASSLGMGQGIHYGYTF TGTGCCAGCAGCTTGGGGATGGGACAGGGAATCCACTATGGCTACACCTTC 17 TRBJ1-2 TRBV5-5 - TRBD1
CASSLLAVGQFF TGTGCCAGCAGTTTACTTGCGGTTGGGCAGTTCTTC 12 TRBJ2-1 TRBV28 - -
CASSAKQGAGANVLTF TGTGCCAGCAGCGCGAAACAGGGGGCTGGGGCCAACGTCCTGACTTTC 16 TRBJ2-6 TRBV9 - TRBD1
CASSSPGQGYYEQYF TGTGCCAGCAGCTCACCGGGACAGGGCTATTACGAGCAGTACTTC 15 TRBJ2-7 TRBV5-4 - TRBD1
CASSLSVGQGVDTQYF TGTGCCAGCAGCTTATCGGTCGGACAGGGTGTAGATACGCAGTATTTT 16 TRBJ2-3 TRBV11-2 - TRBD1
CASSLVGRGPWGELFF TGTGCCAGCAGCTTAGTAGGGCGGGGTCCTTGGGGGGAGCTGTTTTTT 16 TRBJ2-2 TRBV7-2 - -
CASSAPRDRENPSDGYTF TGCGCCAGCAGCGCCCCCCGGGACAGGGAAAACCCCAGCGATGGCTACACCTTC 18 TRBJ1-2 TRBV5-1 - TRBD1
CASSPGAGEPSYEQYF TGTGCCAGCAGCCCTGGCGCAGGCGAGCCCTCCTACGAGCAGTACTTC 16 TRBJ2-7 TRBV5-4 - -
CASSLAGGPISGANVLTF TGTGCCAGCAGCTTAGCAGGGGGACCGATCTCTGGGGCCAACGTCCTGACTTTC 18 TRBJ2-6 TRBV7-2 - -
CAWDGLAGFTDTQYF TGTGCCTGGGACGGACTAGCGGGATTCACAGATACGCAGTATTTT 15 TRBJ2-3 TRBV30 - TRBD2
CASSSSPDSNQPQHF TGTGCCAGCAGTTCCAGTCCAGATAGCAATCAGCCCCAGCATTTT 15 TRBJ1-5 TRBV9 - -
CASSGNPQGERYEQYF TGTGCCAGCAGCGGAAACCCGCAGGGGGAACGGTACGAGCAGTACTTC 16 TRBJ2-7 TRBV9 once TRBD1
CASSLSGQNTEAFF TGCGCCAGCAGCTTGTCGGGACAGAACACTGAAGCTTTCTTT 14 TRBJ1-1 TRBV5-1 - -
CASSLGFASRIQYF TGTGCCAGCAGCTTAGGTTTTGCTAGCCGCATTCAGTACTTC 14 TRBJ2-4 TRBV7-8 - -
CASSWNSGGETGELFF TGTGCCAGCAGCTGGAATAGCGGGGGAGAAACCGGGGAGCTGTTTTTT 16 TRBJ2-2 TRBV5-4 few TRBD2
CASSPGQGTDTQYF TGTGCCAGCAGCCCGGGACAGGGTACAGATACGCAGTATTTT 14 TRBJ2-3 TRBV27 - TRBD1
CASRTGVRRNQPQHF TGTGCCAGCAGAACAGGGGTAAGACGCAATCAGCCCCAGCATTTT 15 TRBJ1-5 TRBV6-5 - TRBD1
CASRDPWREILGNEQFF TGTGCCAGCAGGGACCCTTGGCGGGAGATCTTAGGGAATGAGCAGTTCTTC 17 TRBJ2-1 TRBV2 once TRBD2
CASSQGQYSPLHF TGCGCCAGCAGCCAAGGCCAGTATTCACCCCTCCACTTT 13 TRBJ1-6 TRBV4-1 - -
CASSSGTSLGETQYF TGCGCCAGCAGTTCCGGGACTAGTTTAGGAGAGACCCAGTACTTC 15 TRBJ2-5 TRBV5-1 - TRBD2
CASSNPPDNEQFF TGTGCCAGCAGCAACCCCCCGGACAATGAGCAGTTCTTC 13 TRBJ2-1 TRBV6-2/TRBV6-3 - -
CASSQDRALNTEAFF TGCGCCAGCAGCCAAGATCGAGCCCTGAACACTGAAGCTTTCTTT 15 TRBJ1-1 TRBV4-3 - -
CASSPTGSEQPQHF TGCGCCAGCAGCCCGACAGGGAGCGAACAGCCCCAGCATTTT 14 TRBJ1-5 TRBV5-1 - TRBD1
CASSQPSNTGELFF TGTGCCAGCAGCCAACCCTCGAACACCGGGGAGCTGTTTTTT 14 TRBJ2-2 TRBV3-1/TRBV3-2 - -
CASSVAGGDYGYTF TGTGCCAGCAGCGTAGCCGGAGGGGACTATGGCTACACCTTC 14 TRBJ1-2 TRBV9 - -
CATSRERYSNQPQHF TGTGCCACCAGCAGGGAGCGTTATAGCAATCAGCCCCAGCATTTT 15 TRBJ1-5 TRBV15 - -
CASSPQGQGYSTDTQYF TGTGCCAGCTCACCCCAGGGACAGGGCTATAGCACAGATACGCAGTATTTT 17 TRBJ2-3 TRBV18 - TRBD1
CASSRGTSGTYEQYF TGTGCCAGCAGTCGCGGGACTAGCGGAACCTACGAGCAGTACTTC 15 TRBJ2-7 TRBV27 once TRBD2
CASSYAGKDTEAFF TGTGCCAGCAGTTACGCAGGGAAGGACACTGAAGCTTTCTTT 14 TRBJ1-1 TRBV6-6 - -
CASSSRDSPYEQYF TGTGCCAGCAGTTCTCGGGACAGCCCCTACGAGCAGTACTTC 14 TRBJ2-7 TRBV13 - TRBD1
CASSLGVDFSNQPQHF TGTGCCAGCAGCTTAGGAGTCGACTTTAGCAATCAGCCCCAGCATTTT 16 TRBJ1-5 TRBV11-2 few -
CASIRMQQGLLNTEAFF TGTGCCAGCATTAGAATGCAACAGGGACTATTAAACACTGAAGCTTTCTTT 17 TRBJ1-1 TRBV6-4 - -
CASSPGGGYTF TGTGCCAGCAGTCCGGGGGGCGGCTACACCTTC 11 TRBJ1-2 TRBV2 - -
CASSYQRLLNSPLHF TGTGCCAGCAGTTACCAAAGACTTTTGAATTCACCCCTCCACTTT 15 TRBJ1-6 TRBV28 - -